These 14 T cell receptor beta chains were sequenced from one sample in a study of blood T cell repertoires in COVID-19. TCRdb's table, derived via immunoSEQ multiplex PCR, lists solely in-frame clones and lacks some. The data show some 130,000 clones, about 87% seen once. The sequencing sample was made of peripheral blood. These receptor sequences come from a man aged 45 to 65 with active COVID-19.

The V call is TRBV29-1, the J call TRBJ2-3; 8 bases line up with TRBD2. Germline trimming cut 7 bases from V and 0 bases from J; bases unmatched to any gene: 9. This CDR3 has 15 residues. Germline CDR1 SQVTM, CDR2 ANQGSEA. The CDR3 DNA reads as TGCAGCGCGAGTAAAGCGGGGGCTAGCACAGATACGCAGTATTTT. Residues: CSASKAGASTDTQYF.

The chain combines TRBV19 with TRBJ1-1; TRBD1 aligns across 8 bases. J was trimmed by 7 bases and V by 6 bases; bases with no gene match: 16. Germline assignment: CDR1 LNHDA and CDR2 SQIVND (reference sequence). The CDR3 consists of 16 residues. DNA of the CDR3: TGTGCCAGTAGACGCATTCTCGGGACAGGTCTTAATGAAGCTTTCTTT. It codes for CASRRILGTGLNEAFF.

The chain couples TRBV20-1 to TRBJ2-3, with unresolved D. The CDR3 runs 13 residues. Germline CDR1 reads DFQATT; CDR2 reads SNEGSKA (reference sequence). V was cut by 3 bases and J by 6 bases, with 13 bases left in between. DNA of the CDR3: TGCAGTGCTAGTGAGTGGGCTGAGGATACGCAGTATTTT. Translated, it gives CSASEWAEDTQYF.

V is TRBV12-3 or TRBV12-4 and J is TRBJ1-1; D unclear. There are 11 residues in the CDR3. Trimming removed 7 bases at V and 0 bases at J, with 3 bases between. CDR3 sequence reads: CASTMNTEAFF. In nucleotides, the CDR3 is TGTGCCAGCACCATGAACACTGAAGCTTTCTTT.

The CDR3 bases are TGTGCCAGCAGCCGCTTCCCGAGGGGGGGGGTGAACACAGATACGCAGTATTTT. This gives the protein CASSRFPRGGVNTDTQYF. This sequence joins TRBV7-2 and TRBJ2-3, with TRBD2 as a possible D gene (7 bases). The CDR3 runs to 18 residues. Trimming left V 5 bases short and J 2 bases short, with 23 bases between. The germline CDR1 and CDR2 sequences are SGHTA and FQGNSA.

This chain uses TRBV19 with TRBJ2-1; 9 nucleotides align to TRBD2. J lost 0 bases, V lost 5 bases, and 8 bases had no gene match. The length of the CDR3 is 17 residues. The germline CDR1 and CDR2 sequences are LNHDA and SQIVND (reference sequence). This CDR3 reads CASSVPSGDISYNEQFF. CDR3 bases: TGTGCCAGTAGTGTCCCTAGCGGGGACATCTCCTACAATGAGCAGTTCTTC.

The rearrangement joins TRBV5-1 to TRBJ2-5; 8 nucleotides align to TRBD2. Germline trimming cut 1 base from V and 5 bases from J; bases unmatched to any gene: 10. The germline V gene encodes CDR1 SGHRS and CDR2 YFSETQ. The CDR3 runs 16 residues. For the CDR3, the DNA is TGCGCCAGCAGCTTGCTAGCGGGCCCGGCGGGGGAGACCCAGTACTTC. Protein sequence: CASSLLAGPAGETQYF.

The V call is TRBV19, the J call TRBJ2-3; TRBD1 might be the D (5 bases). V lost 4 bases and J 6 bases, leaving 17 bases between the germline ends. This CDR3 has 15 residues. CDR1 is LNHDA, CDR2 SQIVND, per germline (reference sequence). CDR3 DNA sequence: TGTGCCAGTAGTACCTCGGTCAATCAGGGTGATACGCAGTATTTT. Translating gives CASSTSVNQGDTQYF.

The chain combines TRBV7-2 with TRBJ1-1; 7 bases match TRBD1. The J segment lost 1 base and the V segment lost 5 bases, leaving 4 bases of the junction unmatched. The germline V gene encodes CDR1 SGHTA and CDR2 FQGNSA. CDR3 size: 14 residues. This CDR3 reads CASSRDRWNTEAFF. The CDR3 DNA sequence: TGTGCCAGCAGCAGGGACAGATGGAACACTGAAGCTTTCTTT.

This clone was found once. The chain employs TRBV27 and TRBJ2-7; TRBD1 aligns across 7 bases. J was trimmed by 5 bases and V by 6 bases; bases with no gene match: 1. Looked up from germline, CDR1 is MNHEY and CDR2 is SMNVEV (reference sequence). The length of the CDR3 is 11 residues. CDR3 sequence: CASRTGNEQYF. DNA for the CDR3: TGTGCCAGCAGGACAGGGAACGAGCAGTACTTC.

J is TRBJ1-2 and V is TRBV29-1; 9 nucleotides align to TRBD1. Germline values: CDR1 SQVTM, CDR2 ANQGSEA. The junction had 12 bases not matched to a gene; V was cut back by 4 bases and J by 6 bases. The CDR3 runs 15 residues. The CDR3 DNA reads TGCAGCGTTGCGTTGAGGACAGGGGATGGTGATGGCTACACCTTC. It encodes CSVALRTGDGDGYTF. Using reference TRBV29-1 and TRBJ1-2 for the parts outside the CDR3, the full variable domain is SAVISQKPSRDICQRGTSLTIQCQVDSQVTMMFWYRQQPGQSLTLIATANQGSEATYESGFVIDKFPISRPNLTFSTLTVSNMSPEDSSIYLCSVALRTGDGDGYTFGSGTRLTVV.

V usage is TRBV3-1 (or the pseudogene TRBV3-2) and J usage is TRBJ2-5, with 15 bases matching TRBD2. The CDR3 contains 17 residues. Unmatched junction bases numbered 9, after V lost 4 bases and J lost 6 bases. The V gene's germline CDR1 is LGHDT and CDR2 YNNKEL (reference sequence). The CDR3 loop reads CASSPRTSGGAVKTQYF. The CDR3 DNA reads TGTGCCAGCAGCCCACGGACTAGCGGGGGGGCAGTCAAGACCCAGTACTTC.

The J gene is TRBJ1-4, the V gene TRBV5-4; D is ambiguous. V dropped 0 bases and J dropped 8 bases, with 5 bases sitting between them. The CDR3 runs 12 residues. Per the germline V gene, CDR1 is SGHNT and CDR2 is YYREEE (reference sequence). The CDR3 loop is CASSLEPEKLFF. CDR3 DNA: TGTGCCAGCAGCTTGGAGCCCGAAAAACTGTTTTTT. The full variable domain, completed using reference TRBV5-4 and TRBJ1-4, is ETGVTQSPTHLIKTRGQQVTLRCSSQSGHNTVSWYQQALGQGPQFIFQYYREEENGRGNFPPRFSGLQFPNYSSELNVNALELDDSALYLCASSLEPEKLFFGSGTQLSVL.

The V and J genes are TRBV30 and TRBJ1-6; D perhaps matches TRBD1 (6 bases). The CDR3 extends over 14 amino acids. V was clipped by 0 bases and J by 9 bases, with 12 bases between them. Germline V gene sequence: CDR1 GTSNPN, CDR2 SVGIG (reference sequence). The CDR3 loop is CAWSVKGGGSPLHF. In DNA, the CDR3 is TGTGCCTGGAGTGTAAAAGGGGGTGGTTCACCCCTCCACTTT. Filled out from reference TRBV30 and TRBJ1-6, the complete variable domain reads SQTIHQWPATLVQPVGSPLSLECTVEGTSNPNLYWYRQAAGRGLQLLFYSVGIGQISSEVPQNLSASRPQDRQFILSSKKLLLSDSGFYLCAWSVKGGGSPLHFGNGTRLTVT.